This T cell receptor (beta chain) was observed in a study of Ad26.COV2.S vaccination and SARS-CoV-2 variants. Across the whole study: Once or twice, 56 days apart, Ad26.COV2.S was delivered intramuscularly.

Broader study findings: The TCR breadth and depth analyses may have understated or missed part of the total T cell responses. Breadth of non-spike TCRs did not differ between vaccinees and placebo recipients.

This CDR3 comprises 15 residues. Germline V lookup: CDR1 MGHDK, CDR2 SYGVNS. V lost 1 base, J lost 4 bases, and 6 bases stayed unmatched. Treatment defined: some 20 received Ad26.COV2.S at low or high dose, single or two shots; about 5 received placebo; per-sample allocation not given. Collection of samples fell on day 63 after the first vaccine or placebo injection. The method was immunoSEQ multiplex PCR; TCRdb's version includes in-frame clones alone and lacks a portion of them. The data contain around 450,000 clones, roughly 90% of them singletons. In the case of this clone: Its specificity is unknown.

V is TRBV25-1 and J is TRBJ2-5, with TRBD1 matching 7 bases. Specimen: peripheral blood, collected in a trial of Ad26.COV2.S vaccine versus placebo. The clonotype was recovered from a person aged 18-65 years who received the Ad26.COV2.S COVID-19 vaccine or a placebo. This CDR3 reads CASSELGAGGETQYF. In DNA form, the CDR3 reads TGTGCCAGCAGTGAATTAGGGGCAGGGGGAGAGACCCAGTACTTC.